The 14 T cell receptor beta chains reported below all come from one sample, sequenced in a study of low-dose radiotherapy and immunotherapy resistance in tumors. Covering alpha and beta chains, TRAV- and TRBV-specific primers were used for the first-strand cDNA. Amplification of TCRs used a constant-region primer and V-primer adapter for roughly 20 PCR cycles. TCRdb re-analysed the reads in MiXCR, keeping a single row per CDR3 protein. This table holds tens of thousands of distinct CDR3 sequences, 15% to 20% found once. Regarding time point: after trial treatment. Treatment described: LDRT plus nivolumab, ipilimumab, low-dose cyclophosphamide and aspirin (RACIN trial). The sample consisted of PBMCs, taken after low-dose radiotherapy plus immunotherapy. These receptors came from a male donor with prostate cancer.

This clonotype was recorded many times. The genes are TRBV3-1 and TRBJ1-1; D is ambiguous. Germline V gene sequence: CDR1 LGHDT, CDR2 YNNKEL (reference sequence). The CDR3 extends over 15 amino acids. Trimming took 0 bases from V and 5 from J, leaving 13 bases between them. CDR3 region: CASSQDGSLGTEAFF. CDR3 nucleotides: TGTGCCAGCAGCCAAGATGGGAGTCTCGGTACTGAAGCTTTCTTT.

V is TRBV28 and J is TRBJ1-6; 7 nucleotides line up with TRBD1. Germline CDR1 is MDHEN and CDR2 is SYDVKM. Germline trimming cut 7 bases from V and 7 bases from J; bases unmatched to any gene: 10. The CDR3 contains 15 residues. The CDR3 DNA sequence: TGTGCCAGCACCGCGAGCGGCAGGGGGAATTCACCCCTCCACTTT. It codes for CASTASGRGNSPLHF. Full variable domain (outside the CDR3, taken from reference TRBV28 and TRBJ1-6): DVKVTQSSRYLVKRTGEKVFLECVQDMDHENMFWYRQDPGLGLRLIYFSYDVKMKEKGDIPEGYSVSREKKERFSLILESASTNQTSMYLCASTASGRGNSPLHFGNGTRLTVT.

This clonotype was found many times. The J gene is TRBJ2-1, the V gene TRBV3-1, with D possibly called TRBD1 or TRBD2 (5 bases each). Germline V gene sequence: CDR1 LGHDT, CDR2 YNNKEL (reference sequence). The CDR3 extends over 14 amino acids. Trimming took 2 bases from V and 6 from J, leaving 11 bases between them. CDR3 region: CASSQNRGSNEQFF. In DNA, the CDR3 is TGTGCCAGCAGCCAAAACCGGGGCTCCAATGAGCAGTTCTTC.

This chain links TRBV6-8 with TRBJ2-3; D unclear. Germline V gene sequence: CDR1 MNHGY, CDR2 SAAAGT. This CDR3 region has 14 residues. Trimming took off 6 bases at V and 1 base at J, with 11 bases between the two ends. CDR3 region: CASRGLGGTDTQYF. Written as DNA, the CDR3 is TGTGCCAGCAGAGGCCTTGGGGGCACAGATACGCAGTATTTT.

This clonotype was found many times. This chain joins TRBV6-5 and TRBJ2-3; D is ambiguous. This CDR3 comprises 12 residues. V gave up 10 bases and J gave up 2 bases, with 10 bases separating them. The germline CDR1 and CDR2 sequences are MNHEY and SVGAGI. The CDR3 loop reads CATRESTDTQYF. In DNA, the CDR3 is TGTGCCACCAGAGAGTCCACAGATACGCAGTATTTT.

This clonotype was observed at least ten times. The CDR3 loop is CSASQWSAGAVHEQYF. The CDR3 coding sequence is TGCAGTGCTAGTCAATGGTCGGCGGGGGCCGTCCACGAGCAGTACTTC. The genes are TRBV20-1 and TRBJ2-7, with a possible D match to TRBD2 (7 bases). This CDR3 comprises 16 residues. Trimming removed 3 bases from V and 5 bases from J, with 23 bases in between. Germline V gene lookup returns CDR1 DFQATT and CDR2 SNEGSKA (reference sequence).

This clonotype was seen many times. This chain connects TRBV6-6 to TRBJ2-3; a weak D match, TRBD2 (6 bases). Germline V gives CDR1 MNHNY, CDR2 SVGAGI (reference sequence). Trimming removed 2 bases from V and 0 bases from J, with 12 bases in between. The CDR3 extends over 16 amino acids. The CDR3 loop is CASSYGGKGSTDTQYF. The CDR3 coding sequence is TGTGCCAGCAGTTACGGGGGGAAGGGGAGCACAGATACGCAGTATTTT.

This clonotype was seen many times. This chain's CDR3 is CASSFAGTEGTDTQYF. The DNA for the CDR3 is TGTGCCAGCAGCTTCGCCGGGACAGAAGGCACAGATACGCAGTATTTT. The gene calls are TRBV7-2 and TRBJ2-3; 7 positions match TRBD1. The V gene's germline CDR1 is SGHTA and CDR2 FQGNSA. The ends lost 3 bases at V and 1 base at J; junction bases unmatched: 7. This CDR3 is 16 amino acids long.

This clonotype was counted many times. This rearrangement joins TRBV21-1 to TRBJ2-7; TRBD2, the D gene given by the table, was not confirmed from the DNA. TRBV21-1 is assigned pseudogene status. There are 16 residues in the CDR3. The CDR3 loop reads CASTFPWREASYEQYF. The CDR3 DNA sequence: TGTGCCAGCACCTTCCCATGGCGGGAGGCCTCCTACGAGCAGTACTTC.

This clonotype occurred many times. The chain combines TRBV6-6 with TRBJ2-5, with 8 bases matching TRBD1. The J segment lost 5 bases and the V segment lost 6 bases, leaving 5 bases of the junction unmatched. The CDR3 is 13 amino acids. Germline V gene data show CDR1 as MNHNY and CDR2 as SVGAGI (reference sequence). The CDR3 spells CASSGRGPETQYF. CDR3 nucleotides: TGTGCCAGCAGCGGCAGGGGGCCGGAGACCCAGTACTTC.

There are many counts of this clonotype. The V gene is TRBV3-1, the J gene TRBJ2-7; TRBD2 agrees at 8 bases. V shed 2 bases, J shed 4 bases, and the junction held 4 bases outside the gene matches. This CDR3 has 14 amino acids. CDR1 and CDR2 (germline): LGHDT, YNNKEL (reference sequence). As DNA, the CDR3 is TGTGCCAGCAGCCAAACTAGCGGAGAATACGAGCAGTACTTC. Its translation: CASSQTSGEYEQYF.

V and J are TRBV27 and TRBJ2-1, with TRBD1 identical over 7 bases. Germline V lookup: CDR1 MNHEY, CDR2 SMNVEV (reference sequence). Trimming removed 3 bases from V and 12 bases from J; junction bases left unmatched: 5. The CDR3 covers 12 residues. The chain's CDR3 is CASSFSQGRQFF. CDR3 nucleotide sequence: TGTGCCAGCAGTTTTTCACAGGGGAGGCAGTTCTTC.

In this sample, this clonotype turned up many times. The chain couples TRBV6-6 to TRBJ2-3; no reliable D call. The germline V and J ends were trimmed by 6 bases and 1 base, with 11 bases remaining between them. Germline assignment: CDR1 MNHNY and CDR2 SVGAGI (reference sequence). The CDR3 extends over 14 amino acids. The CDR3 spells CASRVSLGTDTQYF. The CDR3, as DNA: TGTGCCAGCAGGGTGTCCCTCGGCACAGATACGCAGTATTTT.

This clonotype was seen at least ten times. The chain has TRBV19 and TRBJ2-1; TRBD2 matches 8 bases. Trimming at V came to 1 base and at J to 8 bases, leaving 7 bases not matched to a gene. There are 15 residues in the CDR3. Germline loops: CDR1 LNHDA, CDR2 SQIVND (reference sequence). The CDR3 loop is CASSIAAGASYEQFF. The CDR3, as DNA: TGTGCCAGTAGTATAGCAGCGGGAGCTTCATATGAGCAGTTCTTC.